This T cell receptor beta chain derives from a study of Graves' ophthalmopathy and Graves' hyperthyroidism. There are a few counts of this clonotype. Antigen specificity is unknown. A read error may account for a junction end that differs from germline. The CDR3 is made up of 16 amino acids. Germline V gives CDR1 SGHAT, CDR2 FQNNGV. Study outcomes and limitations: Using a 13-signature model, the authors split ophthalmopathy from stable hyperthyroidism, with roughly 90% sensitivity and roughly 80% specificity. This model predicted ophthalmopathy progression (sensitivity 60% to 71%, specificity about 72%).

Ineligible for inclusion were patients with other autoimmune diseases, uncontrolled infections, pregnancy or lactation. The authors amplified TCR beta CDR3 regions from RNA transcripts. The workflow started with a first-round RT-PCR run with HTBI primers and then moved on to a second-round multiplex PCR. Each CDR3 protein is one row after TCRdb ran MiXCR on the multiplex PCR reads. The sample contains 1 million to 1.3 million distinct CDR3 sequences, about two fifths of which appear only once. The sample comprised peripheral blood or thyroid tissue (not recorded which). The clonotype comes from an adult man with Graves' hyperthyroidism. The chain combines TRBV11-2 with TRBJ2-7, with D possibly being TRBD1 or TRBD2 (5 bases each). The CDR3 DNA reads as TGTGCCAGCAGCTTAGATCTAAGGAGGACATTTTTTCCCCCCTTCTTT. Translating it yields CASSLDLRRTFFPPFF.